Sequencing of this T cell receptor (beta chain) was carried out in a study of T cells in Graves' hyperthyroidism and ophthalmopathy. Study-level points and caveats: Most thyroid clonotypes that were expanded above 0.001 also turned up in blood.

The V end was cut by 0 bases, the J end by 6 bases, with 12 bases between. This CDR3 has 15 amino acids. Germline CDR1 reads MNHNY; CDR2 reads SVGAGI (reference sequence). The source material, RNA transcripts, was used to amplify TCR beta CDR3 regions. First-round RT-PCR of the TCR CDR3 relied on the HTBI primer set. TCRdb analysed the multiplex PCR reads with MiXCR anew, one entry per CDR3 protein. The table lists more than 500,000 distinct CDR3 sequences, approximately 16% of them singletons, with approximately 30% in the top ten. With duration under 3 months, ophthalmopathy was active: Clinical Activity Score at least 3, NOSPECS at least 4. For the diagnoses, clinical symptoms, serum thyroxine and TRAb, thyroid ultrasound and orbital computed tomography were used. Each 10 ml fresh peripheral blood draw supplied the PBMCs. This clonotype was seen repeatedly, ten times or more. Its antigen is not known.

The TCR comes from a woman under 40 with Graves' ophthalmopathy. Sequencing input: blood. The gene calls are TRBV6-6 and TRBJ2-1; D gene ambiguous. The CDR3 spells CASSYSLQQLNEQFF. CDR3 sequence (DNA): TGTGCCAGCAGTTACTCTCTACAGCAGCTCAATGAGCAGTTCTTC.